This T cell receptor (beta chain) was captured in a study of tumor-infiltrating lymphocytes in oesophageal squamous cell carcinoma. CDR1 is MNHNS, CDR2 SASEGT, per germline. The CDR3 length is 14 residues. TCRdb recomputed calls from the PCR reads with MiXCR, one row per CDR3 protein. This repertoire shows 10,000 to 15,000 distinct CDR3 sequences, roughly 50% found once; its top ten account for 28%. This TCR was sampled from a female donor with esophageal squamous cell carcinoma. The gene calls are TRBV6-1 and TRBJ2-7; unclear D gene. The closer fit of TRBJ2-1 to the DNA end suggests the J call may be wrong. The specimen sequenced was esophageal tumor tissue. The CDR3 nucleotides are TGTGCCAGCAGTGAATACAACCGACAAGAGACCCAGTTCTTC. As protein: CASSEYNRQETQFF.